The clone carrying this T cell receptor (beta chain) was detected once. The antigen is unknown. The CDR3 contains 18 residues. The junction had 8 bases not matched to a gene; V was cut back by 2 bases and J by 0 bases. Germline values: CDR1 MNHEY, CDR2 SMNVEV (reference sequence). About 200 ng DNA, around 30,000 T cell genomes, went into each sorted-subset replicate PCR. Clones were sequenced by immunoSEQ multiplex PCR, and TCRdb holds only the in-frame ones, with some missing. The table shows some 660,000 clones, with 73% occurring only once. This record belongs to a study of shared clonotypes between healthy human individuals. Findings of the study overall: Several donors held about 5% of naive CD4 clonotypes in common.

J is TRBJ2-1 and V is TRBV27, with 9 bases matching TRBD2. This TCR derives from a woman in her twenties or thirties in good health. The sequenced material came from memory CD4+ T cells sorted from blood. Documented subset: CD45RA-negative fraction. In DNA form, the CDR3 reads TGTGCCAGCAGTTTAAGGACTAGCGTCAAGACCTCCTACAATGAGCAGTTCTTC. Encoded protein: CASSLRTSVKTSYNEQFF.